Presented here are 19 T cell receptor beta chains from one specimen sequenced in a study of T cell repertoires in cytomegalovirus infection. For these TCRs, the target antigens are not known. TCRdb processed the reads anew with MiXCR; each CDR3 protein has one entry. The sample carries 750,000 to 900,000 distinct CDR3 sequences, roughly 29% recorded once. The sequencing here drew on cultured CD8+ T cells from PBMCs, taken from culture after CMV antigen stimulation. These TCRs come from a human donor in good health (CMV status not recorded). Some clones in this sample may be carry-over from other donors' samples.

This sequence joins TRBV24-1 and TRBJ2-3; 11 bases are shared with TRBD1. Germline V lookup: CDR1 KGHDR, CDR2 SFDVKD. CDR3 length: 17 residues. Losses at the gene ends were 4 bases for V and 3 bases for J; bases not matched to a gene: 8. This CDR3 is CATSDPDRGPDTDTQYF. The CDR3 coding sequence is TGTGCCACCAGTGACCCGGACAGGGGGCCAGATACAGATACGCAGTATTTT.

The chain recombines TRBV13 with TRBJ2-2; 7 bases are shared with TRBD1. Germline V lookup: CDR1 PRHDT, CDR2 FYEKMQ (reference sequence). This CDR3 has 15 amino acids. Trimming cost V 4 bases and J 5 bases; bases outside gene matches: 7. The CDR3 protein is CASSWGTVSTGELFF. CDR3 in DNA: TGTGCCAGCAGCTGGGGGACAGTTAGTACCGGGGAGCTGTTTTTT.

The chain recombines TRBV7-6 with TRBJ2-1, with D perhaps matching TRBD1 (6 bases). CDR3 length: 13 amino acids. In germline, CDR1 is SGHVS, CDR2 FNYEAQ. Trimming took 5 bases from V and 8 from J, leaving 13 bases between them. The CDR3 spells CASSPQPGDEQFF. Here the CDR3 DNA reads TGTGCCAGCAGCCCTCAACCAGGGGATGAGCAGTTCTTC.

This clonotype was recorded many times. The rearrangement links TRBV7-2 to TRBJ2-2; maybe TRBD1 (5 bases). The CDR3 is 14 residues long. From germline, CDR1 is SGHTA and CDR2 FQGNSA. V was clipped by 5 bases and J by 7 bases, with 14 bases between them. The CDR3 DNA follows: TGTGCCAGCAGCAGGGGCCTCCATGGCGGGGAGCTGTTTTTT. It codes for CASSRGLHGGELFF.

The chain recombines TRBV15 with TRBJ2-5; the match to TRBD2 covers 11 bases. The CDR3 extends over 16 amino acids. Trimming removed 5 bases from V and 2 bases from J; junction bases left unmatched: 7. CDR1 LNHNV and CDR2 YYDKDF come from the germline V gene (reference sequence). The CDR3 nucleotides read TGTGCCACCAGCGGATGGACTAGCGGGTTTCAAGAGACCCAGTACTTC. Its translation is CATSGWTSGFQETQYF.

The chain couples TRBV7-2 to TRBJ2-7; 9 bases match TRBD2. The CDR3 loop spans 15 amino acids. Germline lookup yields CDR1 SGHTA and CDR2 FQGNSA. V lost 5 bases to trimming and J lost 2 bases; unmatched junction nucleotides: 7. DNA for the CDR3: TGTGCCAGCAGCCACGGATTAGCGGGGGCCTACGAGCAGTACTTC. Encoded protein: CASSHGLAGAYEQYF.

This clonotype has only a few counts. The rearrangement uses TRBV28 and TRBJ2-2, with TRBD1 identical over 8 bases. The germline V gene encodes CDR1 MDHEN and CDR2 SYDVKM. Germline trimming cut 3 bases from V and 6 bases from J; bases unmatched to any gene: 3. The CDR3 spans 14 residues. The CDR3 spells CASSLTGVAGELFF. DNA for the CDR3: TGTGCCAGCAGTTTGACAGGGGTTGCCGGGGAGCTGTTTTTT.

This clonotype was counted a few times. The chain carries TRBV6-5 and TRBJ1-3; no clear D. Per germline, CDR1 MNHEY and CDR2 SVGAGI. The CDR3 runs to 19 residues. Trimming took 0 bases from V and 1 from J, leaving 19 bases between them. The CDR3 loop reads CASSYSIGFQVGSGNTIYF. CDR3 nucleotide sequence: TGTGCCAGCAGTTACTCGATAGGATTTCAAGTTGGATCTGGAAACACCATATATTTT.

This clonotype was counted at least ten times. The chain uses TRBV19 and TRBJ1-6; 10 bases map to TRBD1. The length of the CDR3 is 17 residues. V lost 5 bases, J lost 2 bases, and 6 bases stayed unmatched. The V gene's germline CDR1 is LNHDA and CDR2 SQIVND (reference sequence). The CDR3 protein is CASSPDRGQTYNSPLHF. The CDR3 bases are TGTGCCAGTAGTCCAGACAGGGGGCAGACCTATAATTCACCCCTCCACTTT.

This sequence joins TRBV6-6 and TRBJ2-5, with D maybe TRBD2 (6 bases). The length of the CDR3 is 15 residues. V dropped 1 base and J dropped 4 bases, with 13 bases sitting between them. CDR1 is MNHNY and CDR2 is SVGAGI in the germline V gene (reference sequence). This CDR3 reads CASSYWPGTGETQYF. The CDR3 nucleotides read TGTGCCAGCAGTTACTGGCCGGGGACTGGAGAGACCCAGTACTTC.

The chain carries TRBV29-1 and TRBJ2-1, with D possibly being TRBD1 (6 bases). V lost 3 bases and J lost 8, with 17 bases in between. The CDR3 contains 14 residues. The germline V gene encodes CDR1 SQVTM and CDR2 ANQGSEA. The CDR3 spells CSVEGHPKADEQFF. The CDR3, as DNA: TGCAGCGTTGAGGGACATCCGAAGGCCGATGAGCAGTTCTTC.

This clonotype was counted only a few times. The chain carries TRBV20-1 and TRBJ2-5, with TRBD2 identical over 13 bases. The V gene end was trimmed by 1 base and the J gene end by 4 bases; junction bases not matched to a gene: 12. Germline V lookup: CDR1 DFQATT, CDR2 SNEGSKA (reference sequence). CDR3 length: 18 residues. CDR3 in amino acids: CSARGPTSGGADAETQYF. The CDR3, as DNA: TGCAGTGCTAGAGGACCCACTAGCGGGGGGGCCGATGCAGAGACCCAGTACTTC.

CDR3 coding DNA: TGCAGTGCCTCTAGGGGCACAGATACGCAGTATTTT. It codes for CSASRGTDTQYF. This rearrangement joins TRBV20-1 to TRBJ2-3; D ambiguous. V shed 6 bases and J shed 1 base, with 8 bases lying between them. The CDR3 totals 12 residues. The germline V gene has CDR1 DFQATT and CDR2 SNEGSKA (reference sequence).

This clonotype was found many times. The chain combines TRBV6-4 with TRBJ2-2; weak D call: TRBD2 (7 bases). V was cut by 2 bases and J by 4 bases, with 14 bases left in between. CDR1 is MRHNA and CDR2 is SNTAGT in the germline V gene. The CDR3 length is 16 residues. The CDR3 DNA reads as TGTGCCAGCAGTGACGGGGGGGCCTCGGGCACCGGGGAGCTGTTTTTT. Encoded protein: CASSDGGASGTGELFF.

This clonotype was counted a single time. The chain carries TRBV9 and TRBJ1-3; TRBD1 matches 8 bases. The CDR3 is made up of 16 amino acids. V shed 0 bases, J shed 0 bases, and the junction held 2 bases outside the gene matches. Germline V gene lookup returns CDR1 SGDLS and CDR2 YYNGEE. The CDR3 here is CASSVVDRGSGNTIYF. In nucleotides, the CDR3 is TGTGCCAGCAGCGTAGTCGACAGGGGCTCTGGAAACACCATATATTTT.

This chain joins TRBV6-2 or TRBV6-3 and TRBJ1-1; perhaps TRBD1 as D (5 bases). Germline assignment: CDR1 MNHEY and CDR2 SVGEGT. Trimming pared 8 bases from V and 3 bases from J, leaving 13 bases between. This CDR3 comprises 13 residues. CDR3 coding DNA: TGTGCCAGCCAGGTGGTGGGGGACACTGAAGCTTTCTTT. Protein product: CASQVVGDTEAFF.

The chain recombines TRBV4-1 with TRBJ2-1; no clear D gene. This CDR3 is 12 amino acids long. Trimming removed 3 bases at V and 4 bases at J, with 4 bases between. Germline values: CDR1 MGHRA, CDR2 YSYEKL. The CDR3 loop reads CASSQNYNEQFF. The CDR3 nucleotides read TGCGCCAGCAGCCAGAATTACAATGAGCAGTTCTTC.

Worth noting for this clonotype: Possible read error: a much larger clone is one base away. This chain links TRBV13 with TRBJ1-6; a possible D gene is TRBD1 (5 bases). This CDR3 comprises 14 residues. Looked up from germline, CDR1 is PRHDT and CDR2 is FYEKMQ (reference sequence). The ends were cut back, 5 bases at V and 4 bases at J, with 9 bases in the middle. The CDR3 loop is CASSQGRYNSPLHF. CDR3 nucleotide sequence: TGTGCCAGCAGCCAGGGACGGTATAATTCACCCCTCCACTTT.

For this clonotype: A single base separates this from a much larger clone, so it may be a read error. The rearrangement joins TRBV12-5 to TRBJ2-3, with D perhaps TRBD2 (5 bases). Germline V gene lookup returns CDR1 LGHNT and CDR2 FRNRAP. V lost 4 bases and J 0 bases, leaving 11 bases between the germline ends. The CDR3 is 15 amino acids. CDR3 protein: CASGSEEHSTDTQYF. The CDR3, as DNA: TGTGCTAGTGGTTCGGAGGAACATAGCACAGATACGCAGTATTTT. The full variable domain, rest sourced from reference TRBV12-5 and TRBJ2-3, is DARVTQTPRHKVTEMGQEVTMRCQPILGHNTVFWYRQTMMQGLELLAYFRNRAPLDDSGMPKDRFSAEMPDATLATLKIQPSEPRDSAVYFCASGSEEHSTDTQYFGPGTRLTVL.